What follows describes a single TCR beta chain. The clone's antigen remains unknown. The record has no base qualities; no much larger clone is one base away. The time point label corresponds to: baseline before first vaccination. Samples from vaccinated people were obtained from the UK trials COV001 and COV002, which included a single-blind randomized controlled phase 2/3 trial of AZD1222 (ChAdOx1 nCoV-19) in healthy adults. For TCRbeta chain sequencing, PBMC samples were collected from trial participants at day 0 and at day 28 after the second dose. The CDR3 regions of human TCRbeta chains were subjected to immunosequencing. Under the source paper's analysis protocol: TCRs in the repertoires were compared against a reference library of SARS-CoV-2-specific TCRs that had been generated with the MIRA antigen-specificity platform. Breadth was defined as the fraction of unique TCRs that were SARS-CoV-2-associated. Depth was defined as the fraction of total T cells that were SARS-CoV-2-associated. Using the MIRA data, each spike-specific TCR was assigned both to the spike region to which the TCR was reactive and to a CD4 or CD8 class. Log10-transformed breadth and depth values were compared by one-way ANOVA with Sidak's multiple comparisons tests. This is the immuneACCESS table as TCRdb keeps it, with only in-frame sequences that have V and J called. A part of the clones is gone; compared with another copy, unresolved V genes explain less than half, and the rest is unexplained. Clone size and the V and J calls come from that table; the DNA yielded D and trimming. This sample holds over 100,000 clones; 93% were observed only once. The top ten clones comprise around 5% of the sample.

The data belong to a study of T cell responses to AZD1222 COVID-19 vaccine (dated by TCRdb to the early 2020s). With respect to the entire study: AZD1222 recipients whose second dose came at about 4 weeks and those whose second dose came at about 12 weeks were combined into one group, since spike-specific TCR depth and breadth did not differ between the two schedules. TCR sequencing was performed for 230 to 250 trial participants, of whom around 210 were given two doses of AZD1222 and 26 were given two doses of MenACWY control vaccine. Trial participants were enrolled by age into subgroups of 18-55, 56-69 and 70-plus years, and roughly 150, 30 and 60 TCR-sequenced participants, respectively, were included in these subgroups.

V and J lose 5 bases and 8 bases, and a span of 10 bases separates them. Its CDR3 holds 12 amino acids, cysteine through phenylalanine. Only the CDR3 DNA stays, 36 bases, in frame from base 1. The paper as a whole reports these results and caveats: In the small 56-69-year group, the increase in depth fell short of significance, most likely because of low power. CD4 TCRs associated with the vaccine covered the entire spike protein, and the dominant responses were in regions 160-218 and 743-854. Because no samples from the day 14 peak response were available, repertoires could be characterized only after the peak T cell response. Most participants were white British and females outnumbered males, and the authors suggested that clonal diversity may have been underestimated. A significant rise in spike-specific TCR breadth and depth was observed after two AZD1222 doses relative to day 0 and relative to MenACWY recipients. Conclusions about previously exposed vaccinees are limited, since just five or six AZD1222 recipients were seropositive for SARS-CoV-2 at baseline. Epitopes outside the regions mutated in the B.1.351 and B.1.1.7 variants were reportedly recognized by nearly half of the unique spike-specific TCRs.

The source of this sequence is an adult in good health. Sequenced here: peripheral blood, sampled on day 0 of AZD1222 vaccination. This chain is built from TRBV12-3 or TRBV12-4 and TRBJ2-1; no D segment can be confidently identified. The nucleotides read TGTGCCAGCAGTAAGGCTGTTCATGAGCAGTTCTTC. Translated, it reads CASSKAVHEQFF.